Below, 2 T cell receptor beta chains from the same sample are listed, as sequenced in a study of cytomegalovirus exposure and HLA in healthy donors. The study ran its PCR with 60 Vbeta and 13 Jbeta primers. Libraries were prepared by immunoSEQ multiplex PCR; TCRdb keeps only in-frame clonotypes and omits some of them. This table has around 35,000 clones, roughly 74% appearing once. Sample: PBMCs. These receptors came from a man aged 25-45 years in good health and CMV-seronegative.

The chain combines TRBV6-1 with TRBJ2-1, with D maybe TRBD2 (5 bases). Germline assignment: CDR1 MNHNS and CDR2 SASEGT. Trimming shortened V by 4 bases and J by 8 bases, and 18 bases separated the two germline ends. This CDR3 region has 15 residues. The CDR3: CASSGRASGSYEQFF. In DNA, the CDR3 is TGTGCCAGCAGTGGGCGGGCTAGTGGGTCGTATGAGCAGTTCTTC.

The rearrangement uses TRBV28 and TRBJ2-3; 7 bases line up with TRBD2. The V segment lost 4 bases and the J segment 0 bases; nucleotides outside the gene matches: 10. CDR1 and CDR2 from the germline V gene are MDHEN and SYDVKM. The CDR3 consists of 17 residues. CDR3: CASSSPASGRSTDTQYF. The CDR3 DNA reads TGTGCCAGCAGTTCACCCGCTAGCGGTCGTAGCACAGATACGCAGTATTTT.